This T cell receptor (beta chain) was identified in a study of HIV-infected patients and healthy controls. Study results and caveats: Size-matched repertoire data failed to replicate the apparent Gini index recovery after therapy in HIV-infected patients. Healthy controls carried many MAIT alpha-chain CDR3s, while HIV+ repertoires had few. HIV-associated CDR3 frequencies dropped significantly during therapy; CMV-associated ones, mostly rising, changed nonsignificantly.

All unsorted peripheral T cells were captured because whole blood was used without fractionation. An approximately 2.4 ml peripheral blood sample was taken for RNA. Germline V gives CDR1 KGHSH, CDR2 LQKENI. With 8 bases clipped from V and 5 bases from J, the junction kept 8 bases outside the gene matches. The CDR3 is made up of 13 amino acids. This clonotype was recorded at least ten times. Its target is unknown. cDNA was made from approximately 0.55 ug RNA using alpha and beta constant primers. Using multiplexing indices, alpha and beta chain libraries were generated apart by chain-specific third strand synthesis. Via MiXCR, TCRdb re-called the 5' RACE reads, giving one row per CDR3 protein. The top ten clones hold around 3.2% of a sample with roughly 10,000 distinct CDR3 sequences, 7.5% to 9% of them seen once.

The sample was blood. V and J are TRBV18 and TRBJ2-5; 7 bases agree with TRBD1. The receptor was derived from an adult in good health. The CDR3, as DNA: TGTGCCAGCCGGGACAGCCTGGGGGAGACCCAGTACTTC. Translated, it gives CASRDSLGETQYF.